This T cell receptor beta chain was recorded in a study of T cells in localized non-small cell lung cancer. Germline CDR1 is MNHNS and CDR2 is SASEGT. V dropped 7 bases and J dropped 9 bases, with 13 bases sitting between them. This CDR3 comprises 13 residues. The repertoire was sequenced with immunoSEQ multiplex PCR; TCRdb's copy has only in-frame clones and lacks some. The table records tens of thousands of clones, 60% to 85% of them present only once. Note on this clone: What it binds is unknown.

Broader study findings: Heterogeneity cannot be ruled out, as sequencing used one tumor region only. Adjacent lung had a median around 60 of the 100 largest tumor clones. Longer overall survival accompanied higher blood T cell density. Compared with tumor, uninvolved adjacent lung displayed greater T cell clonality, ranking highest overall.

Here the sequenced sample was PBMCs, taken before any cancer treatment. The sequence was collected from a man aged 35-75 years with stage II squamous cell lung carcinoma. The chain uses TRBV6-1 and TRBJ1-6; D is ambiguous. CDR3 residues: CASNDHHVSPLHF. The DNA for the CDR3 is TGTGCCAGCAACGATCACCATGTTTCACCCCTCCACTTT.